The present entry profiles one T cell receptor beta chain with its context. This specimen comes from a study of blood T cell repertoires in COVID-19. Assay used: immunoSEQ multiplex PCR; TCRdb lists only in-frame clones, some missing. The sample records hundreds of thousands of clones, around 87% being singletons. The clonotype was recovered from a woman between 40 and 55 years old who had recovered from COVID-19. Material: peripheral blood.

The chain's CDR3 is CASSHWRGVLAQYF. In DNA, the CDR3 is TGTGCCAGCAGCCATTGGCGGGGGGTTTTGGCCCAGTACTTC. This chain uses TRBV3-1 (or the pseudogene TRBV3-2) with TRBJ2-5, with 8 positions matching TRBD2. The ends lost 3 bases at V and 9 bases at J; junction bases unmatched: 9. Germline V gene sequence: CDR1 LGHDT, CDR2 YNNKEL (reference sequence). The CDR3 extends over 14 amino acids.